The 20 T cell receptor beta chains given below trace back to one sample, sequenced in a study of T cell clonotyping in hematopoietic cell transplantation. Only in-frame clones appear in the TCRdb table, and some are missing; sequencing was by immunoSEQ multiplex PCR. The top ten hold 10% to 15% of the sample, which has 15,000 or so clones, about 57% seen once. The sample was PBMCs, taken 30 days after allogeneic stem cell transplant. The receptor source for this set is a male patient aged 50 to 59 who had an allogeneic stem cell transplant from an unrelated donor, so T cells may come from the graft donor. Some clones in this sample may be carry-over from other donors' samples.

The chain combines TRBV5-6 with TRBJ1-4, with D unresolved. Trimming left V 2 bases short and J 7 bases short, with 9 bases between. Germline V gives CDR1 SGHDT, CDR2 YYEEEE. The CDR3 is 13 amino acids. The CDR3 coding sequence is TGTGCCAGCAGCTTCGGGAGAAGTGAAAAACTGTTTTTT. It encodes CASSFGRSEKLFF.

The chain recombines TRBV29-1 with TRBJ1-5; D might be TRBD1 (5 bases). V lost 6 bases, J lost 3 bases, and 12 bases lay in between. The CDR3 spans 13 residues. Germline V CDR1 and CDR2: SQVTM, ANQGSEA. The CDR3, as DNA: TGCAGCGTCCGGGACGGATCCAATCAGCCCCAGCATTTT. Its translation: CSVRDGSNQPQHF.

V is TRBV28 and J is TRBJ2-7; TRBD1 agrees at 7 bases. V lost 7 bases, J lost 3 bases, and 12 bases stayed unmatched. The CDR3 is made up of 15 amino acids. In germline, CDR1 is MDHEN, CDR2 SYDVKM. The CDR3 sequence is CASTLGRGPSYEQYF. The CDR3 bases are TGTGCCAGCACCCTTGGTAGGGGGCCTAGCTACGAGCAGTACTTC.

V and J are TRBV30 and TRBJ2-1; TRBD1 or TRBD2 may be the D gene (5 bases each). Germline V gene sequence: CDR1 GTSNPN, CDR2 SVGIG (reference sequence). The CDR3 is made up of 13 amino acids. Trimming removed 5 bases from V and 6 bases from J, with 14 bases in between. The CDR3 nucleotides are TGTGCCTGGGGGACGGGGATTGGCAATGAGCAGTTCTTC. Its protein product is CAWGTGIGNEQFF. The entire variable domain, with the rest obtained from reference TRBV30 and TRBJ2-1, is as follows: SQTIHQWPATLVQPVGSPLSLECTVEGTSNPNLYWYRQAAGRGLQLLFYSVGIGQISSEVPQNLSASRPQDRQFILSSKKLLLSDSGFYLCAWGTGIGNEQFFGPGTRLTVL.

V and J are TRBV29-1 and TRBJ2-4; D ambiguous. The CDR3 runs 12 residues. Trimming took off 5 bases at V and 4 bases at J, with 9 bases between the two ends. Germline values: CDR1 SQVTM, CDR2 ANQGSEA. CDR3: CSVSDGKNIQYF. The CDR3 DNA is TGCAGCGTTTCCGACGGAAAAAACATTCAGTACTTC.

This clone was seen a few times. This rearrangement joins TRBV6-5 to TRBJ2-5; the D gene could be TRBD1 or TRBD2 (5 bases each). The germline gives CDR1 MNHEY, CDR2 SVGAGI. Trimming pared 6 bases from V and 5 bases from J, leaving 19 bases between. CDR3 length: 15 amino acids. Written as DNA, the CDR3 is TGTGCCAGCAGCGGGTGGGGGTTCTCCGGGGAGACCCAGTACTTC. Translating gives CASSGWGFSGETQYF.

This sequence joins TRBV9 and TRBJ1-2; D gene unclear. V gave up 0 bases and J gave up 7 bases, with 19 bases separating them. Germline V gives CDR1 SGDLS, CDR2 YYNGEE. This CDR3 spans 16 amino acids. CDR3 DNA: TGTGCCAGCAGCGTAGAGGTCTACCTCCCCGAAGGTGGCTACACCTTC. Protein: CASSVEVYLPEGGYTF.

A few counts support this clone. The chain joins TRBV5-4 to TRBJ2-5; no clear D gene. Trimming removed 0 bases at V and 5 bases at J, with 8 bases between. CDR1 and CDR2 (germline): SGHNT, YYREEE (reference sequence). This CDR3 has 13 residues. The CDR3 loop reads CASSLDRVETQYF. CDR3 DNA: TGTGCCAGCAGCTTGGATAGGGTGGAGACCCAGTACTTC. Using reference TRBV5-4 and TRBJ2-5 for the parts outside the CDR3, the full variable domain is ETGVTQSPTHLIKTRGQQVTLRCSSQSGHNTVSWYQQALGQGPQFIFQYYREEENGRGNFPPRFSGLQFPNYSSELNVNALELDDSALYLCASSLDRVETQYFGPGTRLLVL.

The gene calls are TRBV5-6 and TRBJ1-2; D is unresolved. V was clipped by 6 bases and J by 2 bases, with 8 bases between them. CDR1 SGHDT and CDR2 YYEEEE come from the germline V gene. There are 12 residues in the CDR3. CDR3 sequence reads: CASTPDNYGYTF. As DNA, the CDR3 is TGTGCCAGCACCCCGGACAACTATGGCTACACCTTC.

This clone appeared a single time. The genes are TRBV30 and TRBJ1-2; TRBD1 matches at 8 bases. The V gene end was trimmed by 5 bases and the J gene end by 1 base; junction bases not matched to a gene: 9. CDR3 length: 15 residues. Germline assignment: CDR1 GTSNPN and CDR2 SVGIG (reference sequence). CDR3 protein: CAWGARTGINYGYTF. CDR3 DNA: TGTGCCTGGGGTGCCCGGACAGGGATTAACTATGGCTACACCTTC. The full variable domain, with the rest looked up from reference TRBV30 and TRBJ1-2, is SQTIHQWPATLVQPVGSPLSLECTVEGTSNPNLYWYRQAAGRGLQLLFYSVGIGQISSEVPQNLSASRPQDRQFILSSKKLLLSDSGFYLCAWGARTGINYGYTFGSGTRLTVV.

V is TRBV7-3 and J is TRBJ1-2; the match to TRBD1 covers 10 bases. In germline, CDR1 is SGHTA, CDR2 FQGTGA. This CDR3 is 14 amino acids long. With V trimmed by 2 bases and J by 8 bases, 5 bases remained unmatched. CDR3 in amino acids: CASSLDGTGDGYTF. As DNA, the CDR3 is TGTGCCAGCAGCTTAGATGGGACAGGGGACGGCTACACCTTC.

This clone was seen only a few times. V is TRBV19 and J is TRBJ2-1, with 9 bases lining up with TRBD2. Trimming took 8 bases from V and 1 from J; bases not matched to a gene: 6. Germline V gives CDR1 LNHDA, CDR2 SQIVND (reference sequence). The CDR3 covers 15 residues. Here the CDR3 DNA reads TGTGCCAGTGCCCAGACTAGCGGATCCTACAATGAGCAGTTCTTC. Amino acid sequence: CASAQTSGSYNEQFF.

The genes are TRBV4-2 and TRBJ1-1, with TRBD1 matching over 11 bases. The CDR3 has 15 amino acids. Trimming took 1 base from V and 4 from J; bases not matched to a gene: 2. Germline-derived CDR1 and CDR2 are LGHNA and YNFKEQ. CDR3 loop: CASSQAGTGGTEAFF. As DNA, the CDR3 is TGTGCCAGCAGCCAAGCCGGGACAGGGGGCACTGAAGCTTTCTTT.

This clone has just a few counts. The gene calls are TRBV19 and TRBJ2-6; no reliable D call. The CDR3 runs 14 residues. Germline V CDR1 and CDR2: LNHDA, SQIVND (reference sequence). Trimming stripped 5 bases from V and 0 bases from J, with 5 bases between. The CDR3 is CASSYVSGANVLTF. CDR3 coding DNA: TGTGCCAGTAGTTACGTCTCTGGGGCCAACGTCCTGACTTTC.

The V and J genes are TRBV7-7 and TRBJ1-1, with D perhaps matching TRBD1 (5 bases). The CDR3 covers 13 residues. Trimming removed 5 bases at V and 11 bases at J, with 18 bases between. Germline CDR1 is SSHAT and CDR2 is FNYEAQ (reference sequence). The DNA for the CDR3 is TGTGCCAGCAGCCCCTTCTTGGGGGGGGAGGCTTTCTTT. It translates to CASSPFLGGEAFF.

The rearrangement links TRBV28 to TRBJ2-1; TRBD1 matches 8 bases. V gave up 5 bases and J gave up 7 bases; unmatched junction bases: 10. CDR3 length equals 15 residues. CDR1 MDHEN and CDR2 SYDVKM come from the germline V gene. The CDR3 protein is CASSPDRDFRNEQFF. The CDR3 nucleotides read TGTGCCAGCAGTCCGGACAGGGATTTTAGGAATGAGCAGTTCTTC.

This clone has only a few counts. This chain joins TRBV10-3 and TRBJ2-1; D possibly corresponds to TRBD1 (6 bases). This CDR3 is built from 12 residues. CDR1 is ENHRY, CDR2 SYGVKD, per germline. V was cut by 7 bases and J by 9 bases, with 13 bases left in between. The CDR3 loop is CAIITGSGEQFF. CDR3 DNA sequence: TGTGCCATCATCACAGGGTCCGGTGAGCAGTTCTTC.

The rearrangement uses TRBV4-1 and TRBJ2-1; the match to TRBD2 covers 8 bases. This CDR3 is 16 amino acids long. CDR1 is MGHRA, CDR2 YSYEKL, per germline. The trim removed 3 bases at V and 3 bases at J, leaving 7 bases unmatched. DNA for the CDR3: TGCGCCAGCAGCCAGAAACTAGCGGCTCTCTACAATGAGCAGTTCTTC. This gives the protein CASSQKLAALYNEQFF.

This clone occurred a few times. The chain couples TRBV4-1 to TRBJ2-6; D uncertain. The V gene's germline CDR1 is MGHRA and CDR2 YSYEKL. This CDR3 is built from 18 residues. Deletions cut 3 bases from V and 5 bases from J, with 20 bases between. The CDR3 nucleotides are TGCGCCAGCAGCCACATGGAAGAACCACAAAGTCGGGCCAACGTCCTGACTTTC. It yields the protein CASSHMEEPQSRANVLTF.

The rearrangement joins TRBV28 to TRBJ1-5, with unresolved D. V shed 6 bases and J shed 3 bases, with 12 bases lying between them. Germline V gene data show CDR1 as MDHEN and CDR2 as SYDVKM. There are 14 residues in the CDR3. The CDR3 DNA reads TGTGCCAGCAGGCTCAGAAGTCCCAATCAGCCCCAGCATTTT. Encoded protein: CASRLRSPNQPQHF.